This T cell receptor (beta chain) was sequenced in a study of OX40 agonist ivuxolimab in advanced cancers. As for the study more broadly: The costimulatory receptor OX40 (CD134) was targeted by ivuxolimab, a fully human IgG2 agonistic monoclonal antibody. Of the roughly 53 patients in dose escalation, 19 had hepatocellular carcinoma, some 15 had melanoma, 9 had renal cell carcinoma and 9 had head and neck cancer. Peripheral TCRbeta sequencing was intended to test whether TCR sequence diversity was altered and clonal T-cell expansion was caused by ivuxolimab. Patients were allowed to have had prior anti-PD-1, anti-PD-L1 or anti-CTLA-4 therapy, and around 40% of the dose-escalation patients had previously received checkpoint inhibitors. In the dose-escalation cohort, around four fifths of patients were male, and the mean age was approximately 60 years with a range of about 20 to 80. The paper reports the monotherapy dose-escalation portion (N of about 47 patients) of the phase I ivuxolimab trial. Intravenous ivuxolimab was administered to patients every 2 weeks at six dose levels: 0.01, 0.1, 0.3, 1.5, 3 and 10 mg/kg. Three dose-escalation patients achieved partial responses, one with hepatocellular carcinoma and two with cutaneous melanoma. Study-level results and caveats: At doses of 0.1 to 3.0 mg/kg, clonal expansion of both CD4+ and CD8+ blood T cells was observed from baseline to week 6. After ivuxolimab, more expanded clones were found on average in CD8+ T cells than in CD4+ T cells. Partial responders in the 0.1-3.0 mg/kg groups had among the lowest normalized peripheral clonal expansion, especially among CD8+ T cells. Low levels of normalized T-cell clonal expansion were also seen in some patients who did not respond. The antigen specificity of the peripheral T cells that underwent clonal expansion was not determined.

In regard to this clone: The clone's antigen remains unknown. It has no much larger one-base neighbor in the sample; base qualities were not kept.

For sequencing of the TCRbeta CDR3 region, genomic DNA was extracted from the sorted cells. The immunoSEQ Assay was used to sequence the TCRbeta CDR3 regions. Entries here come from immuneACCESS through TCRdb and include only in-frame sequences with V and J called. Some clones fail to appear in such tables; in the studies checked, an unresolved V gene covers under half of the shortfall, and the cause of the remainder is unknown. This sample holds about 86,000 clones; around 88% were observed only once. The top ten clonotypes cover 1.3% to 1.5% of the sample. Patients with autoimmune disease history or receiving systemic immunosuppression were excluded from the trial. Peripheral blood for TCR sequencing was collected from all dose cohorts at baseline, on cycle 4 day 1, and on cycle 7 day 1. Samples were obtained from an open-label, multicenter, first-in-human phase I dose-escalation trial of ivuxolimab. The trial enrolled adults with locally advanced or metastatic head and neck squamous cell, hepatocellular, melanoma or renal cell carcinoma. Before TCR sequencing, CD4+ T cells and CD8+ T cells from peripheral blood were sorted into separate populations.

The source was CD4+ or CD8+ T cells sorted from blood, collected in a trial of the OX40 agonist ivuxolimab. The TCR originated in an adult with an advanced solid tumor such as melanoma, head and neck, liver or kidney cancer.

CDR3 region: CASSLAVGNEQFF. In nucleotides, the sequence is TGTGCCAGCAGCTTAGCTGTGGGCAATGAGCAGTTCTTC. The rearranged chain carries TRBV7-8 and TRBJ2-1, with the D gene not clear enough to name. The germline V gene sets CDR1 to SGHVS and CDR2 to FQNEAQ. V sheds 0 bases and J sheds 6 bases, leaving 6 bases between their ends. The CDR3 runs 13 amino acids, cysteine and phenylalanine included. The sequence is cut down to CDR3 DNA, 39 bases in frame from base 1.